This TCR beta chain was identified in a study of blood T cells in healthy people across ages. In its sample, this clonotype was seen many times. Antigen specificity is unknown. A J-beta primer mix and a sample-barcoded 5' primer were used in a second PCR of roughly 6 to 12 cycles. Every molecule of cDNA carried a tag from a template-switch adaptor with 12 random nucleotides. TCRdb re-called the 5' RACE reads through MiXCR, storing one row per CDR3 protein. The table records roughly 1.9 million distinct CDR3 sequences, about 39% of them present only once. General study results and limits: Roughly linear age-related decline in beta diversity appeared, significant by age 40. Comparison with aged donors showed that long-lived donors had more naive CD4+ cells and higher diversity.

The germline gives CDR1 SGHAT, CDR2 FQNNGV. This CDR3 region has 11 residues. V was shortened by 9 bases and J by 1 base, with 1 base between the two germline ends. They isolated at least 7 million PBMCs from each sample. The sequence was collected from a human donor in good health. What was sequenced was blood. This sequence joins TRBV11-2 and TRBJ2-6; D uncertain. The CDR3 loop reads CASSGANVLTF. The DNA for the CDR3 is TGTGCCAGTTCTGGGGCCAACGTCCTGACTTTC.